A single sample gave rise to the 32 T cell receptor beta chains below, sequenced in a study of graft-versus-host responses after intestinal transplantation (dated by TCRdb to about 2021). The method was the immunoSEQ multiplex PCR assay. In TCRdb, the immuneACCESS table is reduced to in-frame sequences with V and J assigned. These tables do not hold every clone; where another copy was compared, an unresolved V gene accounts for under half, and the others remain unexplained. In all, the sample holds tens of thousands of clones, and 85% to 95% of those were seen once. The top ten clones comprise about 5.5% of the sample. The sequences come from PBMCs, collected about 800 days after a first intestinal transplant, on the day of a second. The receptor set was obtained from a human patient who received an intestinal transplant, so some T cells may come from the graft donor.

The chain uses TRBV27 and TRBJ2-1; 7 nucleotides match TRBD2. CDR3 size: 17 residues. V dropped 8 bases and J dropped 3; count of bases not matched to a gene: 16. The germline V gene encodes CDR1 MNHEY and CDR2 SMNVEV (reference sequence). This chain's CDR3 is CASYDYTSAYVYNEQFF. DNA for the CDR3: TGTGCCAGCTATGATTACACTAGCGCCTACGTCTACAATGAGCAGTTCTTC.

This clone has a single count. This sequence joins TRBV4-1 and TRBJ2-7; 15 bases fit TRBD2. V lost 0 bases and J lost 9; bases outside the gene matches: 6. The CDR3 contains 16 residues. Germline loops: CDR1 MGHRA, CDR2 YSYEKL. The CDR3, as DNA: TGCGCCAGCAGCCAAGACCCGGGACTAGCGGGAGGTCCGCAGTACTTC. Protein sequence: CASSQDPGLAGGPQYF.

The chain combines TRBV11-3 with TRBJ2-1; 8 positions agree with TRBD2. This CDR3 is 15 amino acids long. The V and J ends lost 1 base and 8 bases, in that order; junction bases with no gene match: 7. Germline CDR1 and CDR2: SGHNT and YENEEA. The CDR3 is CASSLVGGRIDEQFF. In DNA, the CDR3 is TGTGCCAGCAGCTTAGTTGGCGGGAGGATTGATGAGCAGTTCTTC.

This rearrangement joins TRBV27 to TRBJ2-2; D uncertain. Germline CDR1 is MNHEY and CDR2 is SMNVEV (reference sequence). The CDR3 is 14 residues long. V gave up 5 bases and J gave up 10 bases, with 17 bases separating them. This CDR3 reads CASSPRGSLPELFF. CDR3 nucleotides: TGTGCCAGCAGTCCCCGTGGTAGTCTACCGGAGCTGTTTTTT.

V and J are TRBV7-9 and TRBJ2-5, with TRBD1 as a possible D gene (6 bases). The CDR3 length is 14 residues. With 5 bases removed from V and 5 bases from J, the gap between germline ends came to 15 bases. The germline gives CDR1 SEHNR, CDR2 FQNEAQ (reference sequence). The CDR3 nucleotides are TGTGCCAGCAGCCGTTCAGGGACAACGGAGACCCAGTACTTC. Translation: CASSRSGTTETQYF.

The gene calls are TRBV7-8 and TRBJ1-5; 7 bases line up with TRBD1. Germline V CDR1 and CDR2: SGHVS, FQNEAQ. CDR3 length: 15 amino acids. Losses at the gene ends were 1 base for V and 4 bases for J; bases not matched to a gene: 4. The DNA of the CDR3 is TGTGCCAGCAGCTTAGGAGGGACAGCTAATCAGCCCCAGCATTTT. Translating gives CASSLGGTANQPQHF.

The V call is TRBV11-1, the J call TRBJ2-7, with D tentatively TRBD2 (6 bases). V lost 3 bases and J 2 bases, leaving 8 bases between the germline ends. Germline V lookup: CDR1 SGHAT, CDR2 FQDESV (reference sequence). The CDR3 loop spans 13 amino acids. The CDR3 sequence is CASSFGGPYEQYF. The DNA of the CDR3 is TGTGCCAGCAGCTTCGGGGGTCCCTACGAGCAGTACTTC.

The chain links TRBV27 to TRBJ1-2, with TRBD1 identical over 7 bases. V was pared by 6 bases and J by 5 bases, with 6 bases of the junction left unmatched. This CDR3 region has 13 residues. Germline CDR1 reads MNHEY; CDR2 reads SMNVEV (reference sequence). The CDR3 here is CASSPQGWYGYTF. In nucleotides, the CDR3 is TGTGCCAGCAGCCCACAGGGGTGGTATGGCTACACCTTC.

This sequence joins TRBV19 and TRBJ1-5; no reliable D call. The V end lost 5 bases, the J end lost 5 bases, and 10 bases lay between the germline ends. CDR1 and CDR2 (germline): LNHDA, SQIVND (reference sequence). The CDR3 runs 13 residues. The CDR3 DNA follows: TGTGCCAGTAGTCTCGAGAGTCATCAGCCCCAGCATTTT. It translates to CASSLESHQPQHF. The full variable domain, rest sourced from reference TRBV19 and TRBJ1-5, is DGGITQSPKYLFRKEGQNVTLSCEQNLNHDAMYWYRQDPGQGLRLIYYSQIVNDFQKGDIAEGYSVSREKKESFPLTVTSAQKNPTAFYLCASSLESHQPQHFGDGTRLSIL.

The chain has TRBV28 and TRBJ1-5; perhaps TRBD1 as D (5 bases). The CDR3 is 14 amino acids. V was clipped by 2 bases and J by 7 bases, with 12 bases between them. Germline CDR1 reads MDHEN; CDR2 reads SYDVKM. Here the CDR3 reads CASSLGGGEQPQHF. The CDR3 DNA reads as TGTGCCAGCAGTTTAGGGGGAGGAGAGCAGCCCCAGCATTTT.

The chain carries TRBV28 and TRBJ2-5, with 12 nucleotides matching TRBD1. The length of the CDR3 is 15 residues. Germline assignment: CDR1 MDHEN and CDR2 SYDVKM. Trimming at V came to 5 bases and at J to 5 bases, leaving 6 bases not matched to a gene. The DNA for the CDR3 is TGTGCCAGCAGTCCAGGGACAGGGGGCAGGGAGACCCAGTACTTC. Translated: CASSPGTGGRETQYF.

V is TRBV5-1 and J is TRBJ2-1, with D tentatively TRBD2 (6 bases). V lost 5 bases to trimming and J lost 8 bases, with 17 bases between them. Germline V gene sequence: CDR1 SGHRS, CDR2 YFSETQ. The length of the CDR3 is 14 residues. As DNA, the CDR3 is TGCGCCAGCAGGCGGGACGTAGGTTCCGATGAGCAGTTCTTC. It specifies CASRRDVGSDEQFF.

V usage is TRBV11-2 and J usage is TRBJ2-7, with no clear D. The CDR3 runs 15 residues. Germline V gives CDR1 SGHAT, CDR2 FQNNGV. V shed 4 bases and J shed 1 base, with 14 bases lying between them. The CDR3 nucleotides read TGTGCCAGCAGCTCCCTCCTGGACGTTTCCTACGAGCAGTACTTC. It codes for CASSSLLDVSYEQYF. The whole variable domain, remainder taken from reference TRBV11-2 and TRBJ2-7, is EAGVAQSPRYKIIEKRQSVAFWCNPISGHATLYWYQQILGQGPKLLIQFQNNGVVDDSQLPKDRFSAERLKGVDSTLKIQPAKLEDSAVYLCASSSLLDVSYEQYFGPGTRLTVT.

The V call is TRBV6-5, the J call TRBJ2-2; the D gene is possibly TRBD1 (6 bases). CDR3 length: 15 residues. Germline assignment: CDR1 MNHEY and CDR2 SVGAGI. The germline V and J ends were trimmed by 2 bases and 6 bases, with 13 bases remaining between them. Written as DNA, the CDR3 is TGTGCCAGCAGTTACGGGGGCCATTGGGCCGGGGAGCTGTTTTTT. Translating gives CASSYGGHWAGELFF.

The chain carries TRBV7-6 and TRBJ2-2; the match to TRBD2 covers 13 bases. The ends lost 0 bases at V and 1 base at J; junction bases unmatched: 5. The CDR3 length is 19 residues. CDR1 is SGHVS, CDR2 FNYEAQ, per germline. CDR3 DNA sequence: TGTGCCAGCAGCTTAGCGTATCGGACTAGCGGGAGGAACACCGGGGAGCTGTTTTTT. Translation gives CASSLAYRTSGRNTGELFF.

DNA for the CDR3: TGTGCCAGCTCACCACCGTTGGGAGGGGTGGAGGAGACCCAGTACTTC. Amino acid sequence: CASSPPLGGVEETQYF. V is TRBV18 and J is TRBJ2-5; 7 nucleotides agree with TRBD2. CDR1 is KGHSH, CDR2 LQKENI, per germline. Losses at the gene ends were 0 bases for V and 5 bases for J; bases not matched to a gene: 9. The CDR3 runs to 16 residues.

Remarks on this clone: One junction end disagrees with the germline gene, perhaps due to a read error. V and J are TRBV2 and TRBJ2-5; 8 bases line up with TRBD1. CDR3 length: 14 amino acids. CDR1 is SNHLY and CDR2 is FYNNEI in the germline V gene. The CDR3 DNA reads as TGTGCCAGCACGACAGGGGACTCCCAAGGGACCCAGTACTTC. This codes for CASTTGDSQGTQYF.

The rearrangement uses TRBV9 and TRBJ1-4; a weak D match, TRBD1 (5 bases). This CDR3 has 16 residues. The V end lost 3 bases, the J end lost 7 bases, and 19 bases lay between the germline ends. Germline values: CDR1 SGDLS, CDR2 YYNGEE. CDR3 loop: CASSELGRGSAEKLFF. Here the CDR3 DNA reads TGTGCCAGCAGCGAACTGGGGAGGGGATCGGCTGAAAAACTGTTTTTT.

The CDR3 DNA reads as TGTGCCAGCAGTGAAACAGGGTTAGGGGTCACAGATACGCAGTATTTT. Amino acids: CASSETGLGVTDTQYF. The chain links TRBV28 to TRBJ2-3; D is possibly TRBD1 (6 bases). Trimming removed 5 bases at V and 2 bases at J, with 17 bases between. Germline V gene sequence: CDR1 MDHEN, CDR2 SYDVKM. The CDR3 is made up of 16 amino acids.

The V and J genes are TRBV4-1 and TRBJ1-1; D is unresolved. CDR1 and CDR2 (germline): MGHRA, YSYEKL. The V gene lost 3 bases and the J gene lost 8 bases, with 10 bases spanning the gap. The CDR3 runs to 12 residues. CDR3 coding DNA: TGCGCCAGCAGCCACTATCCCGGAGAAGCTTTCTTT. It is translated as CASSHYPGEAFF.

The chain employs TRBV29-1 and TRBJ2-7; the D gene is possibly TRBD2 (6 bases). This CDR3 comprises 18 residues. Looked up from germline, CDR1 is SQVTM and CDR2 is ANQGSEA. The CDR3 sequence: CRISGGTQPPLNSYEQYF. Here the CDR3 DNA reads TGCAGGATCTCCGGAGGGACTCAACCTCCACTAAACTCCTACGAGCAGTACTTC.

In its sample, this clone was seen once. CDR3 coding DNA: TGTGCCAGCAGCCTACAGCGAAATCAGCCCCAGCATTTT. Protein sequence: CASSLQRNQPQHF. The rearrangement joins TRBV5-8 to TRBJ1-5; D is undetermined. CDR1 and CDR2 (germline): SGHTS, YDEGEE. Trimming took off 4 bases at V and 4 bases at J, with 9 bases between the two ends. The CDR3 consists of 13 residues.

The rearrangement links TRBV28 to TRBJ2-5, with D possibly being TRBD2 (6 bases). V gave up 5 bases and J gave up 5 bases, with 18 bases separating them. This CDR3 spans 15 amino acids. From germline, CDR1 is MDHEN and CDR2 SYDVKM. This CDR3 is CASSHIGTAGETQYF. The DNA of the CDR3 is TGTGCCAGCAGTCATATCGGGACCGCGGGGGAGACCCAGTACTTC.

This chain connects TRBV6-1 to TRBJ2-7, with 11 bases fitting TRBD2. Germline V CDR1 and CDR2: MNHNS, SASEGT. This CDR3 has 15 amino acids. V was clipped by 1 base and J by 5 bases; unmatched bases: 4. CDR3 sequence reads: CASSEGFSGRDEQYF. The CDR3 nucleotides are TGTGCCAGCAGTGAAGGTTTTAGCGGGAGGGACGAGCAGTACTTC.

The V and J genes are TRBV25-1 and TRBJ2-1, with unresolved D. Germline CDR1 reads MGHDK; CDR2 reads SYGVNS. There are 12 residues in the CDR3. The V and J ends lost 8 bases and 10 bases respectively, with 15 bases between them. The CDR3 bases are TGTGCCAGCGGATCGTTTAGGGCGGAGCAGTTCTTC. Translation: CASGSFRAEQFF.

CDR3 protein: CASSSSPAGHDSPLHF. The CDR3 bases are TGCGCCAGCAGCTCCTCCCCGGCGGGACACGATTCACCCCTCCACTTT. The chain recombines TRBV5-1 with TRBJ1-6; possibly TRBD1 for D (6 bases). The CDR3 has 16 amino acids. Trimming took 3 bases from V and 8 from J, leaving 18 bases between them. Germline V gives CDR1 SGHRS, CDR2 YFSETQ.

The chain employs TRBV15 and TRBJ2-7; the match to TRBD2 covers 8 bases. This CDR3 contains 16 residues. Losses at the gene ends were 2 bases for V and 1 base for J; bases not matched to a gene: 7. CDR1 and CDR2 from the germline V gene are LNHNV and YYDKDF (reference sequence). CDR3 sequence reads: CATSRRESSGSYEQYF. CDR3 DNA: TGTGCCACCAGCAGACGGGAGTCTAGCGGGTCCTACGAGCAGTACTTC.

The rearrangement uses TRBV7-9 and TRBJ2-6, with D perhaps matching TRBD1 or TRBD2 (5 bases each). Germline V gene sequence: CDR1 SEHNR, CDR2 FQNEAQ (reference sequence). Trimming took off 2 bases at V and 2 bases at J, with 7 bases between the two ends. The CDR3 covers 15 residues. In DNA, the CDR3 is TGTGCCAGCAGCTTAAGAGGGGCTGGGGCCAACGTCCTGACTTTC. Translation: CASSLRGAGANVLTF.

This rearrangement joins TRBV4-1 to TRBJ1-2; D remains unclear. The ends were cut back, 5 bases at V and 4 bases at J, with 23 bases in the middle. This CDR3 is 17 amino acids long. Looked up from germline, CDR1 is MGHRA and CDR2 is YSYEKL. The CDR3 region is CASSLDTQNRKTYGYTF. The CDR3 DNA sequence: TGCGCCAGCAGCTTGGATACCCAGAACCGAAAGACCTATGGCTACACCTTC.

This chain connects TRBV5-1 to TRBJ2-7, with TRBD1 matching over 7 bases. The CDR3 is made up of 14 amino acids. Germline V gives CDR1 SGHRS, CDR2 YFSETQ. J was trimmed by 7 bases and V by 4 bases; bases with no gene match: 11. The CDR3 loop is CASSLLTGSEEQYF. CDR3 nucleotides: TGCGCCAGCAGCCTTTTGACAGGGTCGGAGGAGCAGTACTTC.

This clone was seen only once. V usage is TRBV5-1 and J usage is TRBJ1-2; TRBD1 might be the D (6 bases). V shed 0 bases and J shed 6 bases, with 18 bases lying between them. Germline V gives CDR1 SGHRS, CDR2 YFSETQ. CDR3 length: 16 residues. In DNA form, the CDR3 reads TGCGCCAGCAGCTTGGCCTGGGGGCAGGTCGTAAATGGCTACACCTTC. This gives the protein CASSLAWGQVVNGYTF.

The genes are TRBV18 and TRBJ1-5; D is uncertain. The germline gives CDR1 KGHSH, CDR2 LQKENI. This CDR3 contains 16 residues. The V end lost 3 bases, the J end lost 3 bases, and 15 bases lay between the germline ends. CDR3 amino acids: CASSPAVAPDNQPQHF. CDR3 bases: TGTGCCAGCTCACCCGCAGTGGCACCAGACAATCAGCCCCAGCATTTT.